This passage covers 13 T cell receptor beta chains from one sample sequenced in a study of Ad26.COV2.S vaccination and SARS-CoV-2 variants. Libraries were prepared by immunoSEQ multiplex PCR; TCRdb keeps only in-frame clonotypes and omits some of them. Among approximately 410,000 clones, approximately 87% were seen once, and the ten largest hold about 3.6%. Treatment given: 15 to 20 received Ad26.COV2.S at low or high dose, single or two shots; about five received placebo; per-sample allocation not given. Samples were taken on day 63 after the first vaccine or placebo injection. The sample consisted of peripheral blood, taken in a trial of Ad26.COV2.S vaccine versus placebo. The receptors stem from a person aged 18-60 years who received the Ad26.COV2.S COVID-19 vaccine or a placebo.

This chain uses TRBV9 with TRBJ1-3, with D perhaps matching TRBD1 (5 bases). V shed 0 bases and J shed 0 bases, with 7 bases lying between them. The germline gives CDR1 SGDLS, CDR2 YYNGEE. The CDR3 is made up of 15 amino acids. CDR3 sequence reads: CASSVDGGSGNTIYF. In DNA, the CDR3 is TGTGCCAGCAGCGTAGATGGGGGCTCTGGAAACACCATATATTTT.

As to this clone: At one end, the junction sequence differs from germline, possibly due to a read error. The chain employs TRBV6-5 and TRBJ2-5; no reliable D call. From germline, CDR1 is MNHEY and CDR2 SVGAGI. CDR3 length: 15 amino acids. CDR3 bases: TGTGCCAGCAGTGACTCCCCGGGCGACCGTGAGACCCAGTACTTC. Encoded protein: CASSDSPGDRETQYF.

The CDR3 DNA reads as TGTGCCAGTATGGAGACAGGGGTGACCGGGGAGCTGTTTTTT. Translation: CASMETGVTGELFF. The chain employs TRBV19 and TRBJ2-2; TRBD1 matches at 8 bases. The CDR3 length is 14 residues. V trimming: 7 bases; J trimming: 5 bases; junction bases outside the gene matches: 6. CDR1 is LNHDA, CDR2 SQIVND, per germline (reference sequence).

In this sample, this clone turned up a few times. The rearrangement links TRBV28 to TRBJ2-7; D is possibly TRBD1 or TRBD2 (5 bases each). Between the trimmed V and J ends, which lost 4 bases and 1 base, there was a span of 11 bases. This CDR3 region has 14 residues. The germline V gene encodes CDR1 MDHEN and CDR2 SYDVKM. The CDR3 nucleotides read TGTGCCAGCAGTTGGGGGAGTAAGTCCTACGAGCAGTACTTC. Protein sequence: CASSWGSKSYEQYF.

This chain links TRBV5-1 with TRBJ2-1, with D unclear. Germline CDR1 and CDR2: SGHRS and YFSETQ. The CDR3 runs 13 residues. V was cut by 1 base and J by 7 bases, with 9 bases left in between. This CDR3 is CASSLLFGNEQFF. CDR3 bases: TGCGCCAGCAGCTTGTTGTTCGGGAATGAGCAGTTCTTC.

The rearrangement links TRBV27 to TRBJ1-2; 10 nucleotides line up with TRBD1. The ends lost 6 bases at V and 2 bases at J; junction bases unmatched: 15. The CDR3 totals 18 residues. Germline loops: CDR1 MNHEY, CDR2 SMNVEV (reference sequence). The CDR3 reads CASRTPRGDRGPNYGYTF. The CDR3 DNA is TGTGCCAGCAGGACTCCTAGGGGGGACAGGGGACCCAACTATGGCTACACCTTC.

The rearrangement uses TRBV28 and TRBJ2-5; possible D gene TRBD1, 6 bases. CDR1 and CDR2 (germline): MDHEN, SYDVKM. V was pared by 6 bases and J by 1 base, with 21 bases between. This CDR3 is built from 17 residues. The CDR3 reads CASSANLPRGGQETQYF. DNA for the CDR3: TGTGCCAGCAGCGCCAATCTACCTAGAGGGGGCCAAGAGACCCAGTACTTC.

This clone has a count of ten or more. This chain uses TRBV28 with TRBJ2-1, with 10 positions matching TRBD2. CDR1 is MDHEN and CDR2 is SYDVKM in the germline V gene. The CDR3 has 15 residues. The V and J ends lost 4 bases and 4 bases, in that order; junction bases with no gene match: 4. CDR3 region: CASSSQRGGYNEQFF. CDR3 coding DNA: TGTGCCAGCAGTTCCCAGCGGGGGGGATACAATGAGCAGTTCTTC. The variable domain in full, with the rest retrieved from reference TRBV28 and TRBJ2-1, is DVKVTQSSRYLVKRTGEKVFLECVQDMDHENMFWYRQDPGLGLRLIYFSYDVKMKEKGDIPEGYSVSREKKERFSLILESASTNQTSMYLCASSSQRGGYNEQFFGPGTRLTVL.

This rearrangement joins TRBV21-1 to TRBJ1-5. TRBV21-1 is classified as a pseudogene. The length of the CDR3 is 13 residues. This chain's CDR3 is CASSKAGNQPQHF. CDR3 coding DNA: TGTGCCAGCAGCAAAGCGGGCAATCAGCCCCAGCATTTT.

V and J are TRBV11-1 and TRBJ2-4; tentative D call: TRBD2 (5 bases). The V end was cut by 1 base, the J end by 0 bases, with 7 bases between. This CDR3 contains 15 residues. Germline CDR1 reads SGHAT; CDR2 reads FQDESV (reference sequence). Written as DNA, the CDR3 is TGTGCCAGCAGCTTAGGAGGGTTAGCCAAAAACATTCAGTACTTC. Protein: CASSLGGLAKNIQYF.

V gene TRBV29-1 combines with J gene TRBJ1-2; possibly TRBD1 for D (5 bases). The ends were cut back, 2 bases at V and 10 bases at J, with 17 bases in the middle. The CDR3 is 13 amino acids. The germline gives CDR1 SQVTM, CDR2 ANQGSEA. The CDR3 nucleotides read TGCAGCGTTGAACCGGGACCCTCTGCCCACTACACCTTC. This translates into CSVEPGPSAHYTF.

This chain uses TRBV10-3 with TRBJ2-3; 10 positions match TRBD2. Trimming took 1 base from V and 5 from J; bases not matched to a gene: 9. CDR1 is ENHRY, CDR2 SYGVKD, per germline. The CDR3 runs to 17 residues. The CDR3 reads CAISEFRAGGPEDTQYF. DNA of the CDR3: TGTGCCATCAGTGAGTTCCGAGCGGGGGGGCCTGAAGATACGCAGTATTTT.

V usage is TRBV2 and J usage is TRBJ1-4, with D maybe TRBD1 (6 bases). This CDR3 is built from 14 residues. V lost 7 bases and J 3 bases, leaving 12 bases between the germline ends. The germline V gene encodes CDR1 SNHLY and CDR2 FYNNEI. The CDR3, as DNA: TGTGCCAGCACCGAGGGGGGGCCTAATGAAAAACTGTTTTTT. This gives the protein CASTEGGPNEKLFF.